The 17 T cell receptor beta chains in this list originate from one sample, sequenced in a study of shared clonotypes between healthy human individuals. The data were produced by immunoSEQ multiplex PCR, yet TCRdb's version contains in-frame clones alone and is incomplete. Among roughly 2,500,000 clones listed, 80% to 95% were seen once. The material sequenced was naive CD4+ T cells from PBMCs. Regarding subset: CD45RA+ positively selected. Receptor source: a man aged 18-30 years in good health. Some clones in this sample may be carry-over from other donors' samples.

The chain recombines TRBV5-6 with TRBJ2-1; D perhaps matches TRBD1 (5 bases). Germline CDR1 is SGHDT and CDR2 is YYEEEE. V shed 4 bases and J shed 5 bases, with 13 bases lying between them. The CDR3 spans 14 residues. CDR3 region: CASSLDGRDNEQFF. The DNA of the CDR3 is TGTGCCAGCAGCCTCGACGGCAGGGACAATGAGCAGTTCTTC.

V is TRBV27 and J is TRBJ1-1; D possibly corresponds to TRBD1 (5 bases). Germline-derived CDR1 and CDR2 are MNHEY and SMNVEV (reference sequence). The CDR3 has 13 amino acids. Trimming shortened V by 6 bases and J by 4 bases, and 12 bases separated the two germline ends. The CDR3, as DNA: TGTGCCAGCAGCCCAACCAGGGCCACTGAAGCTTTCTTT. This codes for CASSPTRATEAFF.

The chain has TRBV7-8 and TRBJ2-7, with a possible D match to TRBD2 (5 bases). Germline CDR1 SGHVS, CDR2 FQNEAQ. The CDR3 runs 15 residues. Trimming stripped 1 base from V and 2 bases from J, with 12 bases between. The CDR3 is CASSLEWESAYEQYF. In DNA, the CDR3 is TGTGCCAGCAGCTTAGAGTGGGAGTCTGCCTACGAGCAGTACTTC.

The chain joins TRBV5-1 to TRBJ1-3; unclear D gene. Trimming removed 2 bases from V and 4 bases from J, with 10 bases in between. Germline CDR1 is SGHRS and CDR2 is YFSETQ. This CDR3 spans 14 amino acids. In DNA form, the CDR3 reads TGCGCCAGCAGCTTCGAAGGTTTAGGAAACACCATATATTTT. This sequence encodes CASSFEGLGNTIYF. Full variable domain (rest looked up from reference TRBV5-1 and TRBJ1-3): KAGVTQTPRYLIKTRGQQVTLSCSPISGHRSVSWYQQTPGQGLQFLFEYFSETQRNKGNFPGRFSGRQFSNSRSEMNVSTLELGDSALYLCASSFEGLGNTIYFGEGSWLTVV.

The chain links TRBV5-1 to TRBJ2-7, with 10 bases matching TRBD2. The CDR3 sequence is 17 residues long. Losses at the gene ends were 1 base for V and 6 bases for J; bases not matched to a gene: 13. The germline V gene has CDR1 SGHRS and CDR2 YFSETQ. In DNA form, the CDR3 reads TGCGCCAGCAGCTTGTTGTCTAGCGGGAGCCGCTCATCCGAGCAGTACTTC. This gives the protein CASSLLSSGSRSSEQYF.

The CDR3 DNA is TGTGCCAGCAGCCACCGCGGGGTTGGGCCCAATGAGCAGTTCTTC. Its protein product is CASSHRGVGPNEQFF. The chain uses TRBV14 and TRBJ2-1, with TRBD2 as a possible D gene (6 bases). This CDR3 has 15 amino acids. Trimming removed 3 bases from V and 6 bases from J, with 15 bases in between. From germline, CDR1 is SGHDN and CDR2 FVKESK.

In the case of this clone: The identical CDR3 is also encoded by other nucleotide sequences in the sample. The V gene is TRBV18, the J gene TRBJ1-4; D is unresolved. Germline assignment: CDR1 KGHSH and CDR2 LQKENI. V dropped 2 bases and J dropped 7 bases, with 14 bases sitting between them. CDR3 length: 15 amino acids. The DNA of the CDR3 is TGTGCCAGCTCACCATTAGGGATGATAGGTGAAAAACTGTTTTTT. Translated: CASSPLGMIGEKLFF.

The J gene is TRBJ2-5, the V gene TRBV29-1, with D perhaps TRBD2 (6 bases). The CDR3 consists of 17 residues. Germline V lookup: CDR1 SQVTM, CDR2 ANQGSEA. V was shortened by 4 bases and J by 4 bases, with 25 bases between the two germline ends. The CDR3 spells CSVGRAYPGRGIETQYF. CDR3 sequence (DNA): TGCAGCGTTGGTAGGGCTTACCCAGGACGGGGGATAGAGACCCAGTACTTC.

V is TRBV10-2 and J is TRBJ1-5; TRBD1 might be the D (5 bases). The CDR3 length is 14 residues. Germline CDR1 reads WSHSY; CDR2 reads SAAADI. The V and J ends lost 0 bases and 9 bases respectively, with 12 bases between them. As DNA, the CDR3 is TGCGCCAGCAGTGAGTCGGGGGGTATTGGGCCCCAGCATTTT. This translates into CASSESGGIGPQHF.

The chain joins TRBV19 to TRBJ1-4; D may be TRBD1 (5 bases). Trimming took 5 bases from V and 0 from J, leaving 10 bases between them. Germline V CDR1 and CDR2: LNHDA, SQIVND (reference sequence). There are 15 residues in the CDR3. The CDR3 protein is CASSPQGPTNEKLFF. In nucleotides, the CDR3 is TGTGCCAGTAGTCCGCAGGGACCAACTAATGAAAAACTGTTTTTT.

J is TRBJ2-7 and V is TRBV18; the match to TRBD1 covers 7 bases. Germline V gene lookup returns CDR1 KGHSH and CDR2 LQKENI. V was pared by 5 bases and J by 1 base, with 8 bases of the junction left unmatched. This CDR3 spans 15 amino acids. The CDR3 is CASSSTGTVSYEQYF. CDR3 bases: TGTGCCAGCTCATCAACCGGGACAGTTTCCTACGAGCAGTACTTC.

Points on this clone: This CDR3 is also generated by other DNA sequences in the sample. The chain carries TRBV7-9 and TRBJ2-7; the D gene is possibly TRBD1 (5 bases). The CDR3 is 13 amino acids. CDR1 and CDR2 from the germline V gene are SEHNR and FQNEAQ (reference sequence). The V and J ends lost 1 base and 3 bases respectively, with 7 bases between them. The CDR3 here is CASSLGGLYEQYF. The DNA for the CDR3 is TGTGCCAGCAGCTTAGGGGGCCTCTACGAGCAGTACTTC.

The rearrangement joins TRBV5-8 to TRBJ1-1, with a possible D match to TRBD1 (5 bases). The CDR3 totals 13 residues. Deletions cut 4 bases from V and 1 base from J, with 8 bases between. Germline CDR1 is SGHTS and CDR2 is YDEGEE. CDR3 sequence: CASSADRNTEAFF. The DNA of the CDR3 is TGTGCCAGCAGCGCCGACAGGAACACTGAAGCTTTCTTT. The whole variable domain, filled in from reference TRBV5-8 and TRBJ1-1, reads EAGVTQSPTHLIKTRGQQATLRCSPISGHTSVYWYQQALGLGLQFLLWYDEGEERNRGNFPPRFSGRQFPNYSSELNVNALELEDSALYLCASSADRNTEAFFGQGTRLTVV.

The genes are TRBV18 and TRBJ1-1; a possible D gene is TRBD1 (6 bases). The V end lost 3 bases, the J end lost 12 bases, and 23 bases lay between the germline ends. CDR3 length: 15 residues. Germline loops: CDR1 KGHSH, CDR2 LQKENI. DNA of the CDR3: TGTGCCAGCTCACCCGGCGGTTACGGGGGCGCTTTGTCTTTCTTT. Translated, it gives CASSPGGYGGALSFF.

With regard to this clone: Other DNA sequences in the sample encode the same CDR3. The chain joins TRBV28 to TRBJ2-7, with TRBD2 identical over 11 bases. Trimming cost V 5 bases and J 2 bases; bases outside gene matches: 5. The CDR3 spans 15 residues. The V gene's germline CDR1 is MDHEN and CDR2 SYDVKM. CDR3 nucleotides: TGTGCCAGCAGTCCCGGGACTAGCGGCCCCTACGAGCAGTACTTC. Amino acids: CASSPGTSGPYEQYF.

V and J are TRBV18 and TRBJ2-2, with TRBD2 identical over 7 bases. J gave up 4 bases and V 2 bases, and 7 bases lay outside the gene matches. Germline V gene lookup returns CDR1 KGHSH and CDR2 LQKENI. This CDR3 has 16 amino acids. The CDR3 sequence is CASSPNRLAVTGELFF. In DNA, the CDR3 is TGTGCCAGCTCACCAAATAGGCTAGCGGTCACCGGGGAGCTGTTTTTT.

The J gene is TRBJ1-4, the V gene TRBV6-5, with 8 bases aligning to TRBD1. V lost 6 bases, J lost 7 bases, and 4 bases stayed unmatched. There are 13 residues in the CDR3. CDR1 is MNHEY, CDR2 SVGAGI, per germline. DNA for the CDR3: TGTGCCAGCAGAAGACAGGGGACTGAAAAACTGTTTTTT. Its translation: CASRRQGTEKLFF.